The 21 T cell receptor beta chains given below trace back to one sample, sequenced in a study of blood T cell repertoires in COVID-19. Some clones are missing from TCRdb's copy, which holds only in-frame ones; the method was immunoSEQ multiplex PCR. The table shows about 170,000 clones, with just under 90% occurring only once. The material sequenced was peripheral blood. These receptor sequences come from a man between 18 and 35 years old with active or convalescent COVID-19.

The chain combines TRBV1 with TRBJ2-2; the table's D call of TRBD1 was not tested on the DNA. TRBV1 is a pseudogene segment. The CDR3 has 17 amino acids. This CDR3 is CTSSQRRDRGLGGELFF. The DNA of the CDR3 is TGCACCAGCAGCCAGAGGAGGGACAGGGGATTAGGCGGGGAGCTGTTTTTT.

This chain joins TRBV9 and TRBJ1-1, with D uncertain. Trimming shortened V by 1 base and J by 5 bases, and 12 bases separated the two germline ends. The CDR3 is 14 residues long. Germline-derived CDR1 and CDR2 are SGDLS and YYNGEE. The CDR3 reads CASSVRGFNTEAFF. CDR3 DNA: TGTGCCAGCAGCGTACGGGGATTTAATACTGAAGCTTTCTTT.

This chain joins TRBV2 and TRBJ1-4, with 9 nucleotides matching TRBD1. The V segment lost 0 bases and the J segment 13 bases; nucleotides outside the gene matches: 12. Germline V gene data show CDR1 as SNHLY and CDR2 as FYNNEI. The CDR3 contains 16 residues. The CDR3 coding sequence is TGTGCCAGCAGTGAAGCTACTGGACAGGGGTGGGTTGGACTGTTTTTT. Translating gives CASSEATGQGWVGLFF.

In its sample, this clone was seen a few times. This CDR3 is CASSEPGRHTDTQYF. CDR3 DNA: TGTGCCAGCAGCGAGCCGGGGAGACACACAGATACGCAGTATTTT. This chain links TRBV28 with TRBJ2-3; a possible D gene is TRBD2 (5 bases). Germline CDR1 reads MDHEN; CDR2 reads SYDVKM. The CDR3 is made up of 15 amino acids. V was cut by 6 bases and J by 2 bases, with 15 bases left in between.

The chain combines TRBV24-1 with TRBJ2-1, with TRBD2 identical over 8 bases. Trimming took 4 bases from V and 1 from J; bases not matched to a gene: 5. Germline values: CDR1 KGHDR, CDR2 SFDVKD. CDR3 length equals 16 residues. CDR3 in amino acids: CATSDIRGGSYNEQFF. The DNA for the CDR3 is TGTGCCACCAGTGACATTCGCGGGGGGTCCTACAATGAGCAGTTCTTC.

The chain couples TRBV4-3 to TRBJ2-1, with D maybe TRBD2 (6 bases). The length of the CDR3 is 19 residues. In germline, CDR1 is LGHNA, CDR2 YSLEER. Trimming pared 1 base from V and 1 base from J, leaving 20 bases between. The CDR3 DNA reads as TGCGCCAGCAGCCAAGTAATTAGCGGACGAGCTGGGTCCTACAATGAGCAGTTCTTC. It is translated as CASSQVISGRAGSYNEQFF.

V is TRBV11-2 and J is TRBJ2-1; 9 bases map to TRBD1. From germline, CDR1 is SGHAT and CDR2 FQNNGV. The V gene end was trimmed by 4 bases and the J gene end by 8 bases; junction bases not matched to a gene: 6. The CDR3 runs 14 residues. CDR3 in amino acids: CASSYRGRGDEQFF. DNA for the CDR3: TGTGCCAGCAGCTACAGGGGGCGAGGAGATGAGCAGTTCTTC.

The CDR3 protein is CASSRTSGANTGELFF. The CDR3 DNA follows: TGCGCCAGCAGCCGGACTAGCGGGGCGAACACCGGGGAGCTGTTTTTT. The rearrangement links TRBV10-2 to TRBJ2-2; 12 nucleotides agree with TRBD2. CDR3 length: 16 amino acids. Germline V gene sequence: CDR1 WSHSY, CDR2 SAAADI. V dropped 6 bases and J dropped 0; count of bases not matched to a gene: 2.

CDR3 sequence (DNA): TGTGCCAGCAGCTTGCTGGTTGGAGGGAACACCATATATTTT. Protein product: CASSLLVGGNTIYF. The chain carries TRBV7-9 and TRBJ1-3; D is unresolved. Germline CDR1 reads SEHNR; CDR2 reads FQNEAQ (reference sequence). The length of the CDR3 is 14 residues. Trimming took off 3 bases at V and 7 bases at J, with 13 bases between the two ends. Full variable domain (remainder filled in from reference TRBV7-9 and TRBJ1-3): DTGVSQNPRHKITKRGQNVTFRCDPISEHNRLYWYRQTLGQGPEFLTYFQNEAQLEKSRLLSDRFSAERPKGSFSTLEIQRTEQGDSAMYLCASSLLVGGNTIYFGEGSWLTVV.

The chain is built from TRBV5-1 and TRBJ2-2; 9 positions match TRBD1. CDR1 is SGHRS, CDR2 YFSETQ, per germline. V trimming: 4 bases; J trimming: 7 bases; junction bases outside the gene matches: 5. The CDR3 is made up of 14 amino acids. CDR3 bases: TGCGCCAGCAGCCAGGGACAGGGTGGCGGGGAGCTGTTTTTT. It specifies CASSQGQGGGELFF.

V and J are TRBV4-1 and TRBJ2-7, with 9 positions matching TRBD1. Germline V gene lookup returns CDR1 MGHRA and CDR2 YSYEKL. Unmatched junction bases numbered 5, after V lost 5 bases and J lost 3 bases. CDR3 size: 14 residues. CDR3 sequence reads: CASSNRDRDYEQYF. As DNA, the CDR3 is TGCGCCAGCAGCAACCGGGACAGGGACTACGAGCAGTACTTC.

The chain has TRBV7-9 and TRBJ2-2; D might be TRBD2 (5 bases). Trimming left V 5 bases short and J 10 bases short, with 17 bases between. The CDR3 is made up of 14 amino acids. The germline CDR1 and CDR2 sequences are SEHNR and FQNEAQ (reference sequence). This CDR3 reads CASSPLRGFAELFF. CDR3 nucleotides: TGTGCCAGCAGCCCCCTCCGCGGGTTTGCGGAGCTGTTTTTT.

This chain connects TRBV5-1 to TRBJ2-5, with D possibly being TRBD2 (6 bases). The CDR3 sequence is 14 residues long. Germline values: CDR1 SGHRS, CDR2 YFSETQ. V lost 5 bases and J lost 2, with 13 bases in between. CDR3 residues: CASSSNAGQETQYF. CDR3 in DNA: TGCGCCAGCAGTTCCAACGCGGGACAAGAGACCCAGTACTTC. Filled out from reference TRBV5-1 and TRBJ2-5, the complete variable domain reads KAGVTQTPRYLIKTRGQQVTLSCSPISGHRSVSWYQQTPGQGLQFLFEYFSETQRNKGNFPGRFSGRQFSNSRSEMNVSTLELGDSALYLCASSSNAGQETQYFGPGTRLLVL.

V is TRBV10-1 and J is TRBJ1-2; the D gene is possibly TRBD1 (5 bases). V lost 2 bases and J lost 4, with 14 bases in between. CDR1 WNHNN and CDR2 SYGVQD come from the germline V gene (reference sequence). The CDR3 runs 15 residues. CDR3 protein: CASSEHAGGAYGYTF. CDR3 coding DNA: TGCGCCAGCAGTGAGCATGCCGGCGGGGCCTATGGCTACACCTTC.

V and J are TRBV6-5 and TRBJ2-7; the D gene is possibly TRBD1 (6 bases). This CDR3 is 16 amino acids long. Germline CDR1 is MNHEY and CDR2 is SVGAGI. V lost 2 bases to trimming and J lost 7 bases, with 21 bases between them. The CDR3 DNA sequence: TGTGCCAGCAGTTACCAGAGAGGGGGTGACCGGAGGGAGCAGTACTTC. Its translation: CASSYQRGGDRREQYF.

V and J are TRBV25-1 and TRBJ1-4, with a tentative D call TRBD1 (6 bases). Germline V gene sequence: CDR1 MGHDK, CDR2 SYGVNS. The V gene lost 3 bases and the J gene lost 7 bases, with 21 bases spanning the gap. The CDR3 length is 17 residues. The CDR3 loop is CASSDPQKTGSSEKLFF. CDR3 bases: TGTGCCAGCAGTGATCCCCAGAAAACAGGGTCGTCTGAAAAACTGTTTTTT.

The chain recombines TRBV11-3 with TRBJ2-7; maybe TRBD1 (5 bases). CDR3 size: 16 residues. Trimming took off 0 bases at V and 2 bases at J, with 14 bases between the two ends. CDR1 SGHNT and CDR2 YENEEA come from the germline V gene. In DNA, the CDR3 is TGTGCCAGCAGCTTAGATAGGGCGACAGTTGCCTACGAGCAGTACTTC. This codes for CASSLDRATVAYEQYF.

This clone appeared a single time. The chain carries TRBV5-4 and TRBJ1-1; TRBD1 agrees at 8 bases. V was pared by 4 bases and J by 0 bases, with 5 bases of the junction left unmatched. Per the germline V gene, CDR1 is SGHNT and CDR2 is YYREEE (reference sequence). The CDR3 spans 15 residues. The CDR3 DNA reads TGTGCCAGCAGCGAAGGACAGGGAGTGAACACTGAAGCTTTCTTT. Its protein is CASSEGQGVNTEAFF.

V gene TRBV4-1 combines with J gene TRBJ2-7; D call uncertain. Trimming stripped 3 bases from V and 6 bases from J, with 15 bases between. The germline V gene has CDR1 MGHRA and CDR2 YSYEKL. The CDR3 consists of 14 residues. The CDR3 is CASSHLNGPPEQYF. CDR3 coding DNA: TGCGCCAGCAGCCACCTAAACGGTCCCCCCGAGCAGTACTTC.

This sequence joins TRBV24-1 and TRBJ1-5; D might be TRBD1 (5 bases). V was shortened by 4 bases and J by 5 bases, with 17 bases between the two germline ends. CDR3 length: 16 residues. Germline CDR1 KGHDR, CDR2 SFDVKD. CDR3 coding DNA: TGTGCCACCAGTGACCCCGGGTCCGGGGGAGATCAGCCCCAGCATTTT. Translation gives CATSDPGSGGDQPQHF.

The V gene is TRBV5-1, the J gene TRBJ2-1; 12 nucleotides match TRBD2. Germline-derived CDR1 and CDR2 are SGHRS and YFSETQ. The CDR3 consists of 17 residues. The V segment lost 3 bases and the J segment 3 bases; nucleotides outside the gene matches: 7. The CDR3 nucleotides are TGCGCCAGCAGCTACGGACTAGCGGGGTCAGTCTACAATGAGCAGTTCTTC. This gives the protein CASSYGLAGSVYNEQFF. The full variable domain, with the rest looked up from reference TRBV5-1 and TRBJ2-1, is KAGVTQTPRYLIKTRGQQVTLSCSPISGHRSVSWYQQTPGQGLQFLFEYFSETQRNKGNFPGRFSGRQFSNSRSEMNVSTLELGDSALYLCASSYGLAGSVYNEQFFGPGTRLTVL.